The 6 T cell receptor beta chains in this list originate from one sample, sequenced in a study of T-cell memory formation after mild COVID-19. TCRdb re-called the 5' RACE reads with MiXCR, one entry per CDR3 protein. The sample lists around 140,000 distinct CDR3 sequences, over 6% occurring once. The sequenced sample was PBMCs or a T cell subset sorted from them (not recorded which). The receptors stem from an adult woman who had mild COVID-19 (a few samples of this study predate the infection). Cell type and time point are not known.

This clonotype appeared many times. CDR3 loop: CASSWASYEQYF. CDR3 bases: TGTGCCAGCAGTTGGGCCAGCTACGAGCAGTACTTC. The V gene is TRBV6-6, the J gene TRBJ2-7; no clear D. There are 12 residues in the CDR3. CDR1 is MNHNY and CDR2 is SVGAGI in the germline V gene (reference sequence). With 4 bases removed from V and 3 bases from J, the gap between germline ends came to 7 bases.

The chain couples TRBV6-5 to TRBJ2-3; 7 bases fit TRBD1. The CDR3 extends over 15 amino acids. Germline V CDR1 and CDR2: MNHEY, SVGAGI. The junction had 5 bases not matched to a gene; V was cut back by 2 bases and J by 3 bases. CDR3 region: CASSYEGARTDTQYF. In nucleotides, the CDR3 is TGTGCCAGCAGTTACGAGGGGGCCCGGACAGATACGCAGTATTTT.

There are a few counts of this clonotype. The CDR3 loop is CASSSVGSYNEQFF. The CDR3 DNA reads TGCGCCAGCAGCTCGGTAGGCTCCTACAATGAGCAGTTCTTC. The gene calls are TRBV5-1 and TRBJ2-1; D gene uncertain. CDR1 is SGHRS and CDR2 is YFSETQ in the germline V gene. Trimming shortened V by 3 bases and J by 0 bases, and 7 bases separated the two germline ends. This CDR3 is built from 14 residues.

This clonotype was counted between two and nine times. The V and J genes are TRBV7-9 and TRBJ2-1, with TRBD2 identical over 8 bases. Looked up from germline, CDR1 is SEHNR and CDR2 is FQNEAQ (reference sequence). The CDR3 runs to 15 residues. After removal of 5 bases from V and 9 bases from J, the junction contained 12 bases not matched to a gene. CDR3 loop: CASSQNGRASVEQFF. CDR3 bases: TGTGCCAGCAGCCAGAACGGGAGGGCCTCCGTTGAGCAGTTCTTC.

This clonotype was counted ten times or more. Here the CDR3 reads CASSLDRRVAGELFF. The DNA of the CDR3 is TGTGCCAGCAGCTTAGATCGCAGGGTGGCCGGGGAGCTGTTTTTT. J is TRBJ2-2 and V is TRBV11-2; D possibly corresponds to TRBD1 (5 bases). Germline V CDR1 and CDR2: SGHAT, FQNNGV. Trimming stripped 0 bases from V and 6 bases from J, with 11 bases between. The CDR3 runs to 15 residues. The full variable domain, rest sourced from reference TRBV11-2 and TRBJ2-2, is EAGVAQSPRYKIIEKRQSVAFWCNPISGHATLYWYQQILGQGPKLLIQFQNNGVVDDSQLPKDRFSAERLKGVDSTLKIQPAKLEDSAVYLCASSLDRRVAGELFFGEGSRLTVL.

This clonotype was seen ten or more times. V is TRBV5-1 and J is TRBJ2-7; TRBD1 or TRBD2 may be the D gene (5 bases each). The CDR3 runs to 16 residues. V lost 4 bases and J 3 bases, leaving 20 bases between the germline ends. Looked up from germline, CDR1 is SGHRS and CDR2 is YFSETQ. The CDR3 DNA is TGCGCCAGCAGCCCCCGCCTAGCTGGGGGTAGCTACGAGCAGTACTTC. Translated, it gives CASSPRLAGGSYEQYF.